The present entry profiles one TCR beta chain with its context. Its specificity is not known. A multiplex PCR was run with 60 Vbeta primers and 13 Jbeta primers. Sequencing used immunoSEQ multiplex PCR; TCRdb keeps in-frame clones, though not all of them. The sample comprises a few hundred thousand clones, under 80% of which are singletons, and 0.2% to 0.25% rests with the top ten. When sampled, the donors appeared nominally healthy, though they likely had unrecorded immune exposures. The data were taken from a study of cytomegalovirus exposure and HLA in healthy donors. Study background: Sequencing of approximately 190 million T cells in an earlier analysis found around 120 million unique TCR beta sequences.

Study findings and constraints: Reports state that TCR beta sequences accurately predicted most subjects' HLA-A and HLA-B alleles. Many donors carried some public TCRs, although rarity characterized most TCR sequences.

Unmatched junction bases numbered 10, after V lost 5 bases and J lost 2 bases. Germline V gene data show CDR1 as SGHRS and CDR2 as YFSETQ. The CDR3 totals 15 residues. The TCR originated in a girl aged 2 to 10 in good health and CMV-seronegative. The chain combines TRBV5-1 with TRBJ2-7; 7 positions agree with TRBD1. The source material was PBMCs. This CDR3 reads CASSYTGTVPYEQYF. The CDR3 DNA sequence: TGCGCCAGCAGTTACACCGGGACAGTGCCCTACGAGCAGTACTTC.